This entry lists 22 T cell receptor beta chains sequenced from one sample in a study of shared clonotypes between healthy human individuals. The protocol was immunoSEQ multiplex PCR, while the TCRdb copy is restricted to in-frame clones and leaves out a portion. The sample includes about 2.3 million clones, 85% to 95% seen only once; the top ten take around 0.4%. Sequenced: naive CD4+ T cells from PBMCs. Sample subset: CD45RA+ positively selected. These receptors were collected from a man aged 18 to 30 in good health. Some clones in this sample may be carry-over from other donors' samples.

The chain recombines TRBV2 with TRBJ1-2; the match to TRBD1 covers 7 bases. V shed 5 bases and J 0 bases; nucleotides not matched to a gene: 6. The CDR3 has 15 residues. Germline values: CDR1 SNHLY, CDR2 FYNNEI. The CDR3 sequence: CASSNRGTTNYGYTF. CDR3 sequence (DNA): TGTGCCAGCAGTAACAGGGGAACTACTAACTATGGCTACACCTTC. Full variable domain (missing parts from reference TRBV2 and TRBJ1-2): EPEVTQTPSHQVTQMGQEVILRCVPISNHLYFYWYRQILGQKVEFLVSFYNNEISEKSEIFDDQFSVERPDGSNFTLKIRSTKLEDSAMYFCASSNRGTTNYGYTFGSGTRLTVV.

Regarding this clone: Other nucleotide sequences from this sample produce the same CDR3. J is TRBJ2-7 and V is TRBV9; 8 bases agree with TRBD2. The V segment lost 0 bases and the J segment 3 bases; nucleotides outside the gene matches: 2. Per germline, CDR1 SGDLS and CDR2 YYNGEE. CDR3 length: 14 amino acids. The CDR3 DNA reads as TGTGCCAGCAGCGTAGCTGCGGGGGGCTACGAGCAGTACTTC. This sequence encodes CASSVAAGGYEQYF. The complete variable domain, with remaining parts taken from reference TRBV9 and TRBJ2-7, reads DSGVTQTPKHLITATGQRVTLRCSPRSGDLSVYWYQQSLDQGLQFLIQYYNGEERAKGNILERFSAQQFPDLHSELNLSSLELGDSALYFCASSVAAGGYEQYFGPGTRLTVT.

V gene TRBV21-1 combines with J gene TRBJ2-5; the D call TRBD1 from the table was never checked on the DNA. TRBV21-1 has pseudogene status. CDR3 length equals 14 residues. The chain's CDR3 is CASSPGTGPETQYF. In nucleotides, the CDR3 is TGTGCCAGCAGTCCCGGGACAGGGCCAGAGACCCAGTACTTC.

This clone was recorded once. J is TRBJ1-1 and V is TRBV29-1; D is unresolved. The CDR3 is 12 residues long. V was trimmed by 7 bases and J by 4 bases, leaving 13 bases between them. The germline CDR1 and CDR2 sequences are SQVTM and ANQGSEA. CDR3 nucleotide sequence: TGCAGCGCAGGCGACGGCGGCACTGAAGCTTTCTTT. It codes for CSAGDGGTEAFF.

This clone was seen only once. The rearrangement uses TRBV7-2 and TRBJ2-2, with D unclear. Trimming stripped 2 bases from V and 4 bases from J, with 8 bases between. Germline V lookup: CDR1 SGHTA, CDR2 FQGNSA. This CDR3 contains 14 residues. CDR3 in amino acids: CASSLQAGTGELFF. CDR3 bases: TGTGCCAGCAGCTTACAAGCCGGCACCGGGGAGCTGTTTTTT.

The V call is TRBV28, the J call TRBJ2-7; 13 positions match TRBD2. The CDR3 spans 15 residues. CDR1 MDHEN and CDR2 SYDVKM come from the germline V gene. CDR3 in amino acids: CGAWTSGRPTYEQYF. CDR3 bases: TGTGGGGCCTGGACTAGCGGGAGACCTACCTACGAGCAGTACTTC.

The table lists this clone with a count of one. This chain connects TRBV19 to TRBJ2-3; 11 nucleotides line up with TRBD1. Germline V gene data show CDR1 as LNHDA and CDR2 as SQIVND (reference sequence). The CDR3 is 16 residues long. Germline trimming cut 4 bases from V and 7 bases from J; bases unmatched to any gene: 10. CDR3 residues: CASSTRDRGGPYTQYF. DNA for the CDR3: TGTGCCAGTAGTACCCGGGACAGGGGGGGACCTTATACGCAGTATTTT. Complete variable domain (other parts from reference TRBV19 and TRBJ2-3): DGGITQSPKYLFRKEGQNVTLSCEQNLNHDAMYWYRQDPGQGLRLIYYSQIVNDFQKGDIAEGYSVSREKKESFPLTVTSAQKNPTAFYLCASSTRDRGGPYTQYFGPGTRLTVL.

This chain links TRBV11-2 with TRBJ1-3, with 7 bases identical to TRBD1. Germline trimming cut 11 bases from V and 0 bases from J; bases unmatched to any gene: 10. The CDR3 totals 15 residues. Germline values: CDR1 SGHAT, CDR2 FQNNGV. Here the CDR3 reads CACTEGALSGNTIYF. CDR3 nucleotides: TGTGCCTGTACTGAGGGGGCCCTCTCTGGAAACACCATATATTTT.

This clone is a singleton in its sample. Other DNA variants within this sample encode the same CDR3. This rearrangement joins TRBV18 to TRBJ2-3; 8 bases agree with TRBD1. The germline gives CDR1 KGHSH, CDR2 LQKENI. V lost 0 bases and J lost 0; bases outside the gene matches: 2. The CDR3 runs to 16 residues. The CDR3 spells CASSPPGTGSTDTQYF. The CDR3 DNA sequence: TGTGCCAGCTCACCACCCGGGACAGGAAGCACAGATACGCAGTATTTT.

This chain joins TRBV27 and TRBJ1-2; D unresolved. Germline V gene lookup returns CDR1 MNHEY and CDR2 SMNVEV (reference sequence). Deletions cut 10 bases from V and 4 bases from J, with 19 bases between. The CDR3 spans 14 residues. The CDR3 DNA follows: TGTGCCACCAAAGAGAGGACGGCTTTCTATGGCTACACCTTC. This gives the protein CATKERTAFYGYTF.

The rearrangement joins TRBV7-2 to TRBJ1-1; 8 nucleotides align to TRBD1. V was pared by 4 bases and J by 7 bases, with 8 bases of the junction left unmatched. The germline V gene encodes CDR1 SGHTA and CDR2 FQGNSA. This CDR3 contains 14 residues. CDR3 DNA sequence: TGTGCCAGCAGCTCATGGACAGGGTCGAGTGAAGCTTTCTTT. This encodes CASSSWTGSSEAFF.

On this clone: This sample includes further DNA sequences coding for the same CDR3. The chain joins TRBV6-5 to TRBJ2-7; D tentatively reads TRBD1 or TRBD2 (5 bases each). The ends were cut back, 0 bases at V and 2 bases at J, with 11 bases in the middle. The CDR3 has 15 amino acids. CDR1 and CDR2 (germline): MNHEY, SVGAGI. The CDR3 loop is CASSYSGDLTYEQYF. The CDR3 coding sequence is TGTGCCAGCAGTTACTCAGGGGACCTTACCTACGAGCAGTACTTC.

This chain uses TRBV27 with TRBJ2-1; 10 nucleotides align to TRBD2. V gave up 6 bases and J gave up 7 bases; unmatched junction bases: 6. This CDR3 is built from 14 residues. Germline values: CDR1 MNHEY, CDR2 SMNVEV (reference sequence). CDR3: CASRKASGRNEQFF. CDR3 nucleotides: TGTGCCAGCAGGAAGGCTAGCGGGAGAAATGAGCAGTTCTTC.

The chain has TRBV6-6 and TRBJ2-5; no firm D call. The CDR3 sequence is 13 residues long. Per the germline V gene, CDR1 is MNHNY and CDR2 is SVGAGI (reference sequence). With 0 bases removed from V and 5 bases from J, the gap between germline ends came to 7 bases. The CDR3 spells CASSYSRLETQYF. CDR3 bases: TGTGCCAGCAGTTACTCGAGGTTGGAGACCCAGTACTTC.

The CDR3 bases are TGTGCCAGCAGCTTAGAGGGTCCAACGGCCAATGAGCAGTTCTTC. Translation: CASSLEGPTANEQFF. V is TRBV7-9 and J is TRBJ2-1, with D uncertain. Trimming left V 1 base short and J 6 bases short, with 13 bases between. CDR3 length: 15 amino acids. Germline assignment: CDR1 SEHNR and CDR2 FQNEAQ (reference sequence).

CDR3 region: CSVEVPGFGATEAFF. The CDR3 DNA follows: TGCAGCGTTGAGGTTCCAGGGTTCGGCGCCACTGAAGCTTTCTTT. This chain links TRBV29-1 with TRBJ1-1; D perhaps matches TRBD1 (5 bases). The germline V gene has CDR1 SQVTM and CDR2 ANQGSEA. The ends were cut back, 3 bases at V and 4 bases at J, with 18 bases in the middle. The CDR3 totals 15 residues.

V gene TRBV7-3 combines with J gene TRBJ1-4; tentative D call: TRBD1 (5 bases). The CDR3 runs 14 residues. V was trimmed by 4 bases and J by 7 bases, leaving 13 bases between them. Germline-derived CDR1 and CDR2 are SGHTA and FQGTGA. The CDR3 sequence: CASSSYGALEKLFF. DNA for the CDR3: TGTGCCAGCAGCTCATACGGGGCTCTTGAAAAACTGTTTTTT.

Notes on this clone: In the same sample, other DNA sequences code for this CDR3. The V call is TRBV30, the J call TRBJ1-1; possible D gene TRBD1, 5 bases. Per germline, CDR1 GTSNPN and CDR2 SVGIG (reference sequence). The V gene lost 0 bases and the J gene lost 6 bases, with 11 bases spanning the gap. The CDR3 consists of 13 residues. CDR3 in DNA: TGTGCCTGGAGTGTAGGCCGGGGGTCTGAAGCTTTCTTT. This gives the protein CAWSVGRGSEAFF. Full variable domain (outside the CDR3, taken from reference TRBV30 and TRBJ1-1): SQTIHQWPATLVQPVGSPLSLECTVEGTSNPNLYWYRQAAGRGLQLLFYSVGIGQISSEVPQNLSASRPQDRQFILSSKKLLLSDSGFYLCAWSVGRGSEAFFGQGTRLTVV.

The V gene is TRBV6-5, the J gene TRBJ1-1; the match to TRBD1 covers 7 bases. There are 14 residues in the CDR3. Germline values: CDR1 MNHEY, CDR2 SVGAGI. With 8 bases clipped from V and 1 base from J, the junction kept 7 bases outside the gene matches. The CDR3 region has the DNA TGTGCCAGCGGCCAACGGACAGGGAACACTGAAGCTTTCTTT. Protein sequence: CASGQRTGNTEAFF.

This rearrangement joins TRBV6-5 to TRBJ2-7; 9 positions agree with TRBD2. Germline assignment: CDR1 MNHEY and CDR2 SVGAGI. V was clipped by 0 bases and J by 2 bases; unmatched bases: 5. The CDR3 is 16 amino acids. As DNA, the CDR3 is TGTGCCAGCAGTTACTCGATGATAGCGGGAGCCTACGAGCAGTACTTC. It translates to CASSYSMIAGAYEQYF.

The CDR3 DNA is TGCGCCAGCAGCCAAGTTTCAACGGGGTCTAATGAAAAACTGTTTTTT. This codes for CASSQVSTGSNEKLFF. This chain joins TRBV4-1 and TRBJ1-4, with D unresolved. The germline V gene encodes CDR1 MGHRA and CDR2 YSYEKL. CDR3 length: 16 residues. V was clipped by 1 base and J by 3 bases, with 12 bases between them.

This clone was counted a single time. This chain connects TRBV28 to TRBJ2-3, with 7 bases matching TRBD2. CDR1 and CDR2 from the germline V gene are MDHEN and SYDVKM. CDR3 length: 14 amino acids. V dropped 8 bases and J dropped 2; count of bases not matched to a gene: 7. Here the CDR3 reads CASGRDYFTDTQYF. The CDR3 nucleotides read TGTGCCAGCGGTCGGGACTACTTCACAGATACGCAGTATTTT.